This paragraph reports one T cell receptor beta chain. Selected positively for CCR7 and CD45RO-negative, naive CD8 cells excluded terminally differentiated effector memory CD45RA+ cells. This sample is part of a study of shared clonotypes between healthy human individuals. Unmatched junction bases numbered 6, after V lost 5 bases and J lost 0 bases. Germline V gives CDR1 SGHNT, CDR2 YENEEA. The CDR3 contains 18 residues. Method: immunoSEQ multiplex PCR; TCRdb's copy keeps in-frame clones and lacks some. The profile covers some 740,000 clones, with about 92% appearing a single time and 24% taken by the ten largest.

Sequencing input: naive CD8+ T cells sorted from blood. This TCR derives from a man aged 25 to 40 in good health. The rearrangement uses TRBV11-3 and TRBJ2-3; TRBD2 matches at 15 bases. CDR3: CASSAGLAGGGSTDTQYF. CDR3 nucleotides: TGTGCCAGCAGCGCGGGACTAGCGGGAGGTGGTAGCACAGATACGCAGTATTTT.